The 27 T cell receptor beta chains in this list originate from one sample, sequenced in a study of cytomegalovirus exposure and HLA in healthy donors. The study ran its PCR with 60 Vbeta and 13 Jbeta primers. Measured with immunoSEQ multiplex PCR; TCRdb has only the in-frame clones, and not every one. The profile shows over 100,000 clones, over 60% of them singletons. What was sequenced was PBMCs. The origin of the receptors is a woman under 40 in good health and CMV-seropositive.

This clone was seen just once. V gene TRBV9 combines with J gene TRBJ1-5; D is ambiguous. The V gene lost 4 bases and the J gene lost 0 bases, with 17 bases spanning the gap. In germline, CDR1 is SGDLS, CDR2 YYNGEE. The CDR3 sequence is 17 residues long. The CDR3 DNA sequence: TGTGCCAGCAGCTCACACAGAGACCTGAATAGCAATCAGCCCCAGCATTTT. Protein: CASSSHRDLNSNQPQHF.

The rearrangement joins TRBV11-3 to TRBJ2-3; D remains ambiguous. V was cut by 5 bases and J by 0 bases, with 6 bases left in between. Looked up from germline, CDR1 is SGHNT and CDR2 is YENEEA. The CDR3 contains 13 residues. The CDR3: CASSVTSTDTQYF. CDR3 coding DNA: TGTGCCAGCAGCGTCACTAGCACAGATACGCAGTATTTT.

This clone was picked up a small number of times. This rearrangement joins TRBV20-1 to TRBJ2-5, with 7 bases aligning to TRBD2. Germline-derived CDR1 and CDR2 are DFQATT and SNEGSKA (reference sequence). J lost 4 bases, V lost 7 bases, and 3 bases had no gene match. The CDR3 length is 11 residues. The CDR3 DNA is TGCAGTGGACTAGCCATAGAGACCCAGTACTTC. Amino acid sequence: CSGLAIETQYF.

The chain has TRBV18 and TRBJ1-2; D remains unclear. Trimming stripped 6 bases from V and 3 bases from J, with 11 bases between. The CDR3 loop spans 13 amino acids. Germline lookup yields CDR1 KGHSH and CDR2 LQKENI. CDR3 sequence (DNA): TGTGCCAGCTCTCCGCAGAGCGACTATGGCTACACCTTC. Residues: CASSPQSDYGYTF. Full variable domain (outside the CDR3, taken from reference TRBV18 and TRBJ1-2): NAGVMQNPRHLVRRRGQEARLRCSPMKGHSHVYWYRQLPEEGLKFMVYLQKENIIDESGMPKERFSAEFPKEGPSILRIQQVVRGDSAAYFCASSPQSDYGYTFGSGTRLTVV.

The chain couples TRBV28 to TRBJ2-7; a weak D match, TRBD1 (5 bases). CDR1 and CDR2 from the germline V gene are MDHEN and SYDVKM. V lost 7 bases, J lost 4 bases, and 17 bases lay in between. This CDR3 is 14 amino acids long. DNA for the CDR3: TGTGCCAGCACCCCTGGGGCAGAGTTTTACGAGCAGTACTTC. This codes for CASTPGAEFYEQYF.

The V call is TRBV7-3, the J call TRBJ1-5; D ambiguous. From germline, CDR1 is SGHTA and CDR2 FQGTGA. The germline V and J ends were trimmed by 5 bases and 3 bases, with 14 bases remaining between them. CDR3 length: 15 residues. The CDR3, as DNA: TGTGCCAGCAGCATTCCCCGGGTCCTCAATCAGCCCCAGCATTTT. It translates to CASSIPRVLNQPQHF.

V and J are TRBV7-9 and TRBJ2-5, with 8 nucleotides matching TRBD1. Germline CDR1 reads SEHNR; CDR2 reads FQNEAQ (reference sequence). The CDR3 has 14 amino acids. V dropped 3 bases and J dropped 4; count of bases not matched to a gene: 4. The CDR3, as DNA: TGTGCCAGCAGCTTTGGACAGGGTGGAGAGACCCAGTACTTC. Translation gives CASSFGQGGETQYF. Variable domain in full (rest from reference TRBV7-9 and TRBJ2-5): DTGVSQNPRHKITKRGQNVTFRCDPISEHNRLYWYRQTLGQGPEFLTYFQNEAQLEKSRLLSDRFSAERPKGSFSTLEIQRTEQGDSAMYLCASSFGQGGETQYFGPGTRLLVL.

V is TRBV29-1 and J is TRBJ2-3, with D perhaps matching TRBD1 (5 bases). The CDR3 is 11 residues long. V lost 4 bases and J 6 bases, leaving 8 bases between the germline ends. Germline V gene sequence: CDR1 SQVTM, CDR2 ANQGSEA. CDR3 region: CSVAGRDTQYF. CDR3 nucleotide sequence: TGCAGCGTTGCAGGGCGGGATACGCAGTATTTT.

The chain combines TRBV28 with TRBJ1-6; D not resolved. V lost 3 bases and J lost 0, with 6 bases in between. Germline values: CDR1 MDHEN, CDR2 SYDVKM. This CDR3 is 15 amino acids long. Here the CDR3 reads CASSLSSSYNSPLHF. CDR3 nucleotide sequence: TGTGCCAGCAGTTTGTCTTCCTCCTATAATTCACCCCTCCACTTT.

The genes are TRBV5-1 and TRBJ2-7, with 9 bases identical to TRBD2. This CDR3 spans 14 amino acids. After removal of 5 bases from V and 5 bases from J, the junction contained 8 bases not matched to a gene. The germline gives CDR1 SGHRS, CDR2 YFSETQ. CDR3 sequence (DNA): TGCGCCAGCAGTTCCGGGACTAGCAGTCACGAGCAGTACTTC. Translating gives CASSSGTSSHEQYF.

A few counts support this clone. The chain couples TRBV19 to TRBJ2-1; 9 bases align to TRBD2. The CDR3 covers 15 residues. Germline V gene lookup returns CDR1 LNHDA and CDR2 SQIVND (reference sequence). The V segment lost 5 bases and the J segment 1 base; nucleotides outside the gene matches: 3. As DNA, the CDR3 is TGTGCCAGTAGTCAGCGGGGGGATTCCTACAATGAGCAGTTCTTC. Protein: CASSQRGDSYNEQFF.

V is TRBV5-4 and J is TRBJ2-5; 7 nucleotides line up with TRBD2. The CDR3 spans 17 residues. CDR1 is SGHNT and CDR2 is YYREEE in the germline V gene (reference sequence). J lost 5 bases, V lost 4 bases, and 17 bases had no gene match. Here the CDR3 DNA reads TGTGCCAGCAGCGGACTAAGTGGCGCGGGGGTAGGGGAGACCCAGTACTTC. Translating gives CASSGLSGAGVGETQYF.

This CDR3 is CASSTLGAGDNEQFF. The CDR3 DNA follows: TGTGCCAGTAGTACGCTCGGAGCGGGGGACAATGAGCAGTTCTTC. This sequence joins TRBV19 and TRBJ2-1; 8 bases are a match to TRBD2. The CDR3 runs to 15 residues. Unmatched junction bases numbered 7, after V lost 4 bases and J lost 5 bases. CDR1 and CDR2 (germline): LNHDA, SQIVND (reference sequence).

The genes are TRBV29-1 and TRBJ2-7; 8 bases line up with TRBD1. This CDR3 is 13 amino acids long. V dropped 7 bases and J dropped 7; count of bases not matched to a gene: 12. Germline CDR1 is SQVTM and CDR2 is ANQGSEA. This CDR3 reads CSAVPGQASEQYF. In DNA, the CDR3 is TGCAGCGCTGTTCCGGGACAGGCTAGTGAGCAGTACTTC.

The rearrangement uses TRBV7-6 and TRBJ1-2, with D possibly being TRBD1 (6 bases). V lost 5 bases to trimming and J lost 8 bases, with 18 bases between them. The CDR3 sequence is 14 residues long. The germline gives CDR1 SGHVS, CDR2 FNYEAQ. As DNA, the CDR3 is TGTGCCAGCAGCCCAATGGGGGGGCTTGGCGGCTACACCTTC. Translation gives CASSPMGGLGGYTF.

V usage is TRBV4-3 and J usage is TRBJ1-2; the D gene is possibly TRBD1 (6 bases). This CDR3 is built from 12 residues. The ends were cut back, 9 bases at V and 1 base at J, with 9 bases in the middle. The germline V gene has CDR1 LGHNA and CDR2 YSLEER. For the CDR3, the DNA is TGCGCCAGTAGACAGGATAACTATGGCTACACCTTC. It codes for CASRQDNYGYTF.

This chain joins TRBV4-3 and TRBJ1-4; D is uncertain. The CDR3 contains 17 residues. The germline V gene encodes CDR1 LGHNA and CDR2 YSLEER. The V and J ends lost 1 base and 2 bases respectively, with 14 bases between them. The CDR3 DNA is TGCGCCAGCAGCCAAGCGGTTGGTCCTAGCACTAATGAAAAACTGTTTTTT. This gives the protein CASSQAVGPSTNEKLFF.

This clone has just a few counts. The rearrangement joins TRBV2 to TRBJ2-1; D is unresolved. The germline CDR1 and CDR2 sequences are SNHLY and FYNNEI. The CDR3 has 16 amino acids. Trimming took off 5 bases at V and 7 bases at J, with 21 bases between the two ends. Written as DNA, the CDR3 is TGTGCCAGCAGTAAATTAACCGATAGACTTCGGAATGAGCAGTTCTTC. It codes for CASSKLTDRLRNEQFF. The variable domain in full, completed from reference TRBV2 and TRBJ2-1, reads EPEVTQTPSHQVTQMGQEVILRCVPISNHLYFYWYRQILGQKVEFLVSFYNNEISEKSEIFDDQFSVERPDGSNFTLKIRSTKLEDSAMYFCASSKLTDRLRNEQFFGPGTRLTVL.

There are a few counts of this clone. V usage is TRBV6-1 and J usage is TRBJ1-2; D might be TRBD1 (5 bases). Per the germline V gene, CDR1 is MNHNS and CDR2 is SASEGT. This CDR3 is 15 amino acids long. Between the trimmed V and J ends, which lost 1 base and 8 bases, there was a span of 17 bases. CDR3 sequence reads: CASSEGPGLPGGYTF. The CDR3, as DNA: TGTGCCAGCAGTGAAGGACCGGGACTTCCAGGAGGCTACACCTTC.

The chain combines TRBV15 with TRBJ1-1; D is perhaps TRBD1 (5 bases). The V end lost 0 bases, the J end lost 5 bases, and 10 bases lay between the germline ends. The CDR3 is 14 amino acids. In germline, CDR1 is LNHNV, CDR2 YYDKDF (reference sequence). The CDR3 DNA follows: TGTGCCACCAGCAGAGACTTAGGGGCTACTGAAGCTTTCTTT. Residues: CATSRDLGATEAFF.

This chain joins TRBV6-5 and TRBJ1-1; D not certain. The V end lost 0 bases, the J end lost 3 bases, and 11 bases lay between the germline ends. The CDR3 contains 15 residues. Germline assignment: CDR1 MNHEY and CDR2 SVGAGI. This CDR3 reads CASSYSGQVDTEAFF. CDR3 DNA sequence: TGTGCCAGCAGTTACTCGGGTCAGGTCGACACTGAAGCTTTCTTT.

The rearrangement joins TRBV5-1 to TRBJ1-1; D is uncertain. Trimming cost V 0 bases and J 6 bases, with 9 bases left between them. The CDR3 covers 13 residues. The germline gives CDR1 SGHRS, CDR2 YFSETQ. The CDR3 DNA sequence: TGCGCCAGCAGCTTGGTCGGGGTGGCTGAAGCTTTCTTT. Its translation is CASSLVGVAEAFF. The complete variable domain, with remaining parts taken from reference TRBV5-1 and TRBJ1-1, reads KAGVTQTPRYLIKTRGQQVTLSCSPISGHRSVSWYQQTPGQGLQFLFEYFSETQRNKGNFPGRFSGRQFSNSRSEMNVSTLELGDSALYLCASSLVGVAEAFFGQGTRLTVV.

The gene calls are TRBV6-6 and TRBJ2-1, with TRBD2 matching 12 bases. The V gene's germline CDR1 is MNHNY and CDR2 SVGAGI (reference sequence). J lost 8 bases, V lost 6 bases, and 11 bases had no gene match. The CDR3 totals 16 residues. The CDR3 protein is CASRSGLAGRSHEQFF. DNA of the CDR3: TGTGCCAGCAGATCCGGACTAGCGGGGAGGAGCCATGAGCAGTTCTTC.

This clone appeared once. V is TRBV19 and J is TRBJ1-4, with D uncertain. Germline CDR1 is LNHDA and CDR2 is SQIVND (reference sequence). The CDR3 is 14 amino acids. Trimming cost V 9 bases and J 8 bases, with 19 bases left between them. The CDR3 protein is CARTRSAAWEKLFF. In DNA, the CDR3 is TGTGCCAGGACCCGAAGTGCGGCTTGGGAAAAACTGTTTTTT.

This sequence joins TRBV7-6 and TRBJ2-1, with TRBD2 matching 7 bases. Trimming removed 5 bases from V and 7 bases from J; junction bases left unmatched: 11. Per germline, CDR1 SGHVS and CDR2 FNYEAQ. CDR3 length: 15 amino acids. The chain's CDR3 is CASSRVHGGWNEQFF. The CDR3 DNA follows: TGTGCCAGCAGCCGGGTGCACGGGGGGTGGAATGAGCAGTTCTTC.

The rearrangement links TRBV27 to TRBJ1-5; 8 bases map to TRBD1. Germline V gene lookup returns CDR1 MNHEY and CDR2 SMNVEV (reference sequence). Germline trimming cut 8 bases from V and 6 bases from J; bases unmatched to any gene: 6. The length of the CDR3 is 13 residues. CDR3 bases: TGTGCCAGCGGACCGACAGGGGCTCAGCCCCAGCATTTT. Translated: CASGPTGAQPQHF.

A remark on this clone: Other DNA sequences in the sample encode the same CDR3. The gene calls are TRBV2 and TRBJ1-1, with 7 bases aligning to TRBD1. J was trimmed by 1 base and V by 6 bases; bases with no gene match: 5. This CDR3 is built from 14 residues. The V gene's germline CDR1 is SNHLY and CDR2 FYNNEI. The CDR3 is CASRVDRANTEAFF. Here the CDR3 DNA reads TGTGCCAGCAGAGTCGACAGGGCGAACACTGAAGCTTTCTTT.